Below are 3 T cell receptor beta chains sequenced from a single sample in a study of type 1 regulatory T cells. These TCRs are of unknown antigen specificity. TCRdb itself ran the reads through MiXCR, one entry per CDR3 protein. This sample yields 68,000 or so distinct CDR3 sequences, of which 45% to 50% are seen a single time; approximately 2% belongs to the top ten. Sequenced input: cultured non-Tr1 T cells, either the whole culture or a sorted T cell fraction (not recorded which). These receptors came from a human donor in good health.

The table lists this clonotype with a few counts. The chain has TRBV12-3 or TRBV12-4 and TRBJ1-2; perhaps TRBD1 as D (6 bases). V shed 6 bases and J shed 4 bases, with 12 bases lying between them. This CDR3 region has 13 residues. CDR3 nucleotides: TGTGCCAGCAGGGAACAGGGTCCCTATGGCTACACCTTC. Amino acid sequence: CASREQGPYGYTF.

The chain employs TRBV12-3 or TRBV12-4 and TRBJ2-1, with 9 bases fitting TRBD2. CDR3 length equals 14 residues. V was clipped by 4 bases and J by 9 bases; unmatched bases: 7. CDR3 nucleotides: TGTGCCAGCAGTTCCCCCGGCGGGGGGGCTGAGCAGTTCTTC. This encodes CASSSPGGGAEQFF.

This clonotype has at least ten counts. V usage is TRBV7-9 and J usage is TRBJ2-2; 9 bases agree with TRBD2. This CDR3 region has 16 residues. The germline V gene has CDR1 SEHNR and CDR2 FQNEAQ (reference sequence). V dropped 2 bases and J dropped 3; count of bases not matched to a gene: 4. CDR3 nucleotides: TGTGCCAGCAGCTTAAAAATAGCGGGGGACACCGGGGAGCTGTTTTTT. Translating gives CASSLKIAGDTGELFF.